The 12 T cell receptor beta chains below all came from one sample that was sequenced in a study of T cells in localized non-small cell lung cancer. Sequenced by immunoSEQ multiplex PCR; TCRdb stores in-frame clones only, minus some. The repertoire holds around 54,000 clones, with around 86% as singletons. Material: peripheral blood, obtained before any cancer treatment. These receptor sequences come from an older male donor with stage III squamous cell lung carcinoma.

The chain is built from TRBV6-1 and TRBJ1-2, with D possibly TRBD1 on 6 matching bases. This CDR3 region has 14 residues. Germline loops: CDR1 MNHNS, CDR2 SASEGT. Trimming took 2 bases from V and 6 from J, leaving 13 bases between them. The CDR3 here is CASSERQGLDGYTF. CDR3 DNA: TGTGCCAGCAGTGAAAGGCAGGGGTTGGATGGCTACACCTTC.

The rearrangement uses TRBV7-8 and TRBJ1-5, with 7 bases identical to TRBD1. Trimming removed 3 bases from V and 7 bases from J; junction bases left unmatched: 3. The CDR3 sequence is 13 residues long. Germline CDR1 is SGHVS and CDR2 is FQNEAQ. The CDR3 bases are TGTGCCAGCAGCTTGGACAGGCTGCAGCCCCAGCATTTT. Encoded protein: CASSLDRLQPQHF.

The chain links TRBV25-1 to TRBJ2-7, with a possible D match to TRBD2 (6 bases). Per germline, CDR1 MGHDK and CDR2 SYGVNS. V was pared by 6 bases and J by 6 bases, with 18 bases between. The length of the CDR3 is 14 residues. The chain's CDR3 is CASSKTGVVSEQYF. The CDR3, as DNA: TGTGCCAGCAGCAAAACGGGGGTAGTCTCCGAGCAGTACTTC.

The V gene is TRBV7-3, the J gene TRBJ1-2, with a possible D match to TRBD1 (6 bases). Trimming cost V 5 bases and J 4 bases, with 14 bases left between them. Germline loops: CDR1 SGHTA, CDR2 FQGTGA. This CDR3 spans 14 amino acids. CDR3 DNA sequence: TGTGCCAGCAGCATGACGGGGGGCCTCTATGGCTACACCTTC. Translation: CASSMTGGLYGYTF.

V and J are TRBV5-1 and TRBJ2-5; D remains unclear. V lost 0 bases and J lost 4, with 4 bases in between. Germline V gene data show CDR1 as SGHRS and CDR2 as YFSETQ. The CDR3 spans 12 residues. The CDR3 reads CASSLDLETQYF. CDR3 DNA sequence: TGCGCCAGCAGCTTGGATTTAGAGACCCAGTACTTC.

The CDR3 region has the DNA TGTGCCAGTAGTACCTTATCGTTCGGTATGAATGAGCAGTTCTTC. Protein sequence: CASSTLSFGMNEQFF. The genes are TRBV19 and TRBJ2-1; D is uncertain. Germline V gene data show CDR1 as LNHDA and CDR2 as SQIVND (reference sequence). This CDR3 comprises 15 residues. V was cut by 4 bases and J by 7 bases, with 17 bases left in between. Drawing the rest from reference TRBV19 and TRBJ2-1, the complete variable domain is DGGITQSPKYLFRKEGQNVTLSCEQNLNHDAMYWYRQDPGQGLRLIYYSQIVNDFQKGDIAEGYSVSREKKESFPLTVTSAQKNPTAFYLCASSTLSFGMNEQFFGPGTRLTVL.

The chain recombines TRBV7-3 with TRBJ2-2; 8 bases align to TRBD2. Germline V gene lookup returns CDR1 SGHTA and CDR2 FQGTGA. V lost 2 bases to trimming and J lost 7 bases; unmatched junction nucleotides: 9. The CDR3 has 16 amino acids. CDR3 loop: CASSLGGAGADGELFF. The CDR3 DNA is TGTGCCAGCAGCTTAGGAGGAGCGGGAGCTGACGGGGAGCTGTTTTTT.

The gene calls are TRBV9 and TRBJ1-1; D might be TRBD1 (6 bases). CDR3 length: 15 residues. Germline loops: CDR1 SGDLS, CDR2 YYNGEE. The V and J ends lost 4 bases and 1 base respectively, with 14 bases between them. The CDR3 protein is CASSPGGRANTEAFF. CDR3 bases: TGTGCCAGCAGCCCGGGGGGCAGGGCGAACACTGAAGCTTTCTTT. Variable domain in full (rest from reference TRBV9 and TRBJ1-1): DSGVTQTPKHLITATGQRVTLRCSPRSGDLSVYWYQQSLDQGLQFLIQYYNGEERAKGNILERFSAQQFPDLHSELNLSSLELGDSALYFCASSPGGRANTEAFFGQGTRLTVV.

This rearrangement joins TRBV10-2 to TRBJ1-6; TRBD1 matches at 7 bases. The CDR3 totals 14 residues. CDR1 is WSHSY, CDR2 SAAADI, per germline. Trimming at V came to 4 bases and at J to 7 bases, leaving 4 bases not matched to a gene. CDR3 in DNA: TGCGCCAGCAGTGGGCCAGGGGGGAATTCACCCCTCCACTTT. This gives the protein CASSGPGGNSPLHF.

CDR3: CSARQGTEAFF. The CDR3 nucleotides read TGCAGTGCTCGACAGGGGACTGAAGCTTTCTTT. The V and J genes are TRBV20-1 and TRBJ1-1; 8 bases are a match to TRBD1. The CDR3 is 11 amino acids. The trim removed 5 bases at V and 5 bases at J, leaving 1 base unmatched. CDR1 DFQATT and CDR2 SNEGSKA come from the germline V gene (reference sequence).

V is TRBV5-4 and J is TRBJ2-5, with D possibly being TRBD2 (6 bases). Germline lookup yields CDR1 SGHNT and CDR2 YYREEE (reference sequence). The V end was cut by 0 bases, the J end by 4 bases, with 19 bases between. CDR3 length equals 17 residues. The CDR3 is CASSLGGTALGGETQYF. The CDR3, as DNA: TGTGCCAGCAGCTTGGGTGGGACTGCTCTGGGAGGAGAGACCCAGTACTTC.

The chain has TRBV19 and TRBJ1-2; D is perhaps TRBD1 (5 bases). The CDR3 has 13 residues. CDR1 is LNHDA, CDR2 SQIVND, per germline (reference sequence). Trimming shortened V by 3 bases and J by 5 bases, and 10 bases separated the two germline ends. CDR3: CASSIGGEYGYTF. The CDR3, as DNA: TGTGCCAGTAGTATCGGGGGGGAGTATGGCTACACCTTC.